The 22 T cell receptor beta chains reported below all come from one sample, sequenced in a study of shared clonotypes between healthy human individuals. The table came from immunoSEQ multiplex PCR; TCRdb's copy has only in-frame clones and leaves some out. The table shows some 2,500,000 clones, with about 90% occurring only once. The sample comprised naive CD4+ T cells from PBMCs. Sample subset: CD45RA+ positively selected. These receptors originate from a man aged 18 to 29 in good health. Some clones in this sample may be carry-over from other donors' samples.

The chain is built from TRBV28 and TRBJ2-1; D gene ambiguous. Trimming removed 6 bases from V and 6 bases from J, with 12 bases in between. The germline gives CDR1 MDHEN, CDR2 SYDVKM. CDR3 length equals 13 residues. The CDR3 DNA follows: TGTGCCAGCAGCCGCTTAGAGGTCAATGAGCAGTTCTTC. Amino acid sequence: CASSRLEVNEQFF. Filled out from reference TRBV28 and TRBJ2-1, the complete variable domain reads DVKVTQSSRYLVKRTGEKVFLECVQDMDHENMFWYRQDPGLGLRLIYFSYDVKMKEKGDIPEGYSVSREKKERFSLILESASTNQTSMYLCASSRLEVNEQFFGPGTRLTVL.

About this clone: Distinct nucleotide sequences in the sample also encode this CDR3. The chain joins TRBV7-2 to TRBJ1-2; D unclear. CDR1 and CDR2 from the germline V gene are SGHTA and FQGNSA. This CDR3 is 12 amino acids long. Trimming left V 5 bases short and J 4 bases short, with 8 bases between. The CDR3, as DNA: TGTGCCAGCAGCCTCGGGGTCTATGGCTACACCTTC. Translating gives CASSLGVYGYTF.

The chain combines TRBV5-1 with TRBJ2-7; D may be TRBD1 (6 bases). Trimming shortened V by 0 bases and J by 2 bases, and 12 bases separated the two germline ends. The CDR3 is 15 amino acids. From germline, CDR1 is SGHRS and CDR2 YFSETQ. The CDR3 protein is CASSLGTGNPYEQYF. The CDR3 DNA is TGCGCCAGCAGCTTGGGTACAGGGAACCCCTACGAGCAGTACTTC.

The genes are TRBV11-2 and TRBJ2-5; D is possibly TRBD2 (6 bases). With 7 bases removed from V and 5 bases from J, the gap between germline ends came to 20 bases. The CDR3 length is 15 residues. Germline V lookup: CDR1 SGHAT, CDR2 FQNNGV. CDR3 coding DNA: TGTGCCAGCACCCTTCGGGGGAGTCCAGAGGAGACCCAGTACTTC. This gives the protein CASTLRGSPEETQYF.

The chain links TRBV28 to TRBJ2-7; D might be TRBD2 (6 bases). The CDR3 runs 15 residues. Trimming stripped 2 bases from V and 2 bases from J, with 13 bases between. The germline V gene encodes CDR1 MDHEN and CDR2 SYDVKM. The DNA of the CDR3 is TGTGCCAGCAGTTTACTGGCGGGGAGTACCTACGAGCAGTACTTC. Protein product: CASSLLAGSTYEQYF.

This sequence joins TRBV5-1 and TRBJ2-2, with 9 bases aligning to TRBD1. Germline CDR1 and CDR2: SGHRS and YFSETQ. J lost 6 bases, V lost 1 base, and 10 bases had no gene match. The CDR3 is made up of 17 amino acids. The CDR3 is CASSLLAGQGNSGELFF. In DNA form, the CDR3 reads TGCGCCAGCAGCTTGCTCGCGGGACAGGGTAATTCCGGGGAGCTGTTTTTT.

A word on this clone: Additional DNA sequences in this sample encode the identical CDR3. The J gene is TRBJ2-3, the V gene TRBV9; the D gene is possibly TRBD2 (5 bases). Germline lookup yields CDR1 SGDLS and CDR2 YYNGEE. The V gene lost 0 bases and the J gene lost 0 bases, with 8 bases spanning the gap. CDR3 length equals 15 residues. The CDR3 is CASSVEGRSTDTQYF. The CDR3 DNA is TGTGCCAGCAGCGTAGAAGGGAGAAGCACAGATACGCAGTATTTT.

This sequence joins TRBV29-1 and TRBJ2-7, with 7 bases identical to TRBD2. Per the germline V gene, CDR1 is SQVTM and CDR2 is ANQGSEA. V gave up 6 bases and J gave up 7 bases; unmatched junction bases: 12. The CDR3 runs 13 residues. The CDR3 spells CSVASGKVWEQYF. In DNA, the CDR3 is TGCAGCGTAGCCAGCGGGAAGGTTTGGGAGCAGTACTTC.

The chain recombines TRBV21-1 with TRBJ2-7; the table's D call, TRBD1, was not checked against the DNA. TRBV21-1 is assigned pseudogene status. The CDR3 contains 16 residues. The CDR3 sequence is CASRYRTGGRPYEQYF. CDR3 nucleotide sequence: TGTGCCAGCAGATACCGGACAGGGGGCCGTCCCTACGAGCAGTACTTC.

The chain links TRBV4-1 to TRBJ1-3, with a possible D match to TRBD1 (5 bases). The CDR3 sequence is 16 residues long. Germline V gene data show CDR1 as MGHRA and CDR2 as YSYEKL. V gave up 8 bases and J gave up 0 bases, with 17 bases separating them. The CDR3 DNA sequence: TGCGCCAGCCGCTCGCCGACAGCCGGCTCTGGAAACACCATATATTTT. Translated: CASRSPTAGSGNTIYF.

The chain couples TRBV18 to TRBJ2-2, with 13 bases matching TRBD2. The length of the CDR3 is 18 residues. From germline, CDR1 is KGHSH and CDR2 LQKENI. With V trimmed by 4 bases and J by 0 bases, 5 bases remained unmatched. CDR3 region: CASSQRTSGRANTGELFF. The DNA of the CDR3 is TGTGCCAGCTCACAACGGACTAGCGGGAGAGCGAACACCGGGGAGCTGTTTTTT.

The chain is built from TRBV7-2 and TRBJ2-7, with a weak D call TRBD2 (6 bases). This CDR3 region has 14 residues. With 5 bases removed from V and 3 bases from J, the gap between germline ends came to 14 bases. Germline assignment: CDR1 SGHTA and CDR2 FQGNSA. CDR3 bases: TGTGCCAGCAGCGGAATTGGGGGGAACTACGAGCAGTACTTC. As protein: CASSGIGGNYEQYF. Combining the CDR3 with reference TRBV7-2 and TRBJ2-7 gives the whole variable domain GAGVSQSPSNKVTEKGKDVELRCDPISGHTALYWYRQSLGQGLEFLIYFQGNSAPDKSGLPSDRFSAERTGGSVSTLTIQRTQQEDSAVYLCASSGIGGNYEQYFGPGTRLTVT.

This chain links TRBV18 with TRBJ2-5; 14 positions match TRBD2. The CDR3 runs 16 residues. Germline CDR1 and CDR2: KGHSH and LQKENI. V shed 8 bases and J 4 bases; nucleotides not matched to a gene: 9. CDR3 nucleotide sequence: TGTGCCAGCACCGGGACTAGCGGGAGAGGGCCAGAGACCCAGTACTTC. It translates to CASTGTSGRGPETQYF.

The CDR3 loop reads CASSRNTEAFF. CDR3 DNA: TGTGCCAGCAGTCGGAACACTGAAGCTTTCTTT. The rearrangement joins TRBV9 to TRBJ1-1, with D unclear. CDR3 size: 11 residues. Germline CDR1 and CDR2: SGDLS and YYNGEE. V dropped 5 bases and J dropped 1 base, with 3 bases sitting between them.

This clone was recorded once. This chain joins TRBV5-1 and TRBJ1-4, with TRBD1 as a possible D gene (6 bases). Per the germline V gene, CDR1 is SGHRS and CDR2 is YFSETQ. The V gene lost 1 base and the J gene lost 4 bases, with 14 bases spanning the gap. CDR3 length equals 16 residues. CDR3 sequence reads: CASSLIQGLSNEKLFF. CDR3 bases: TGCGCCAGCAGCTTGATACAGGGACTGAGTAATGAAAAACTGTTTTTT. The entire variable domain, with the rest obtained from reference TRBV5-1 and TRBJ1-4, is as follows: KAGVTQTPRYLIKTRGQQVTLSCSPISGHRSVSWYQQTPGQGLQFLFEYFSETQRNKGNFPGRFSGRQFSNSRSEMNVSTLELGDSALYLCASSLIQGLSNEKLFFGSGTQLSVL.

J is TRBJ1-2 and V is TRBV28; a weak D match, TRBD1 (5 bases). Trimming removed 5 bases from V and 2 bases from J, with 15 bases in between. The CDR3 runs 15 residues. Germline-derived CDR1 and CDR2 are MDHEN and SYDVKM. The CDR3 region has the DNA TGTGCCAGCAGTCGATCTGGGGGGGAGAACTATGGCTACACCTTC. Its protein is CASSRSGGENYGYTF.

V is TRBV19 and J is TRBJ1-2, with D tentatively TRBD1 (5 bases). The CDR3 consists of 15 residues. Trimming took off 3 bases at V and 2 bases at J, with 13 bases between the two ends. CDR1 LNHDA and CDR2 SQIVND come from the germline V gene (reference sequence). For the CDR3, the DNA is TGTGCCAGTAGTATCATTGGGGGATCGAACTATGGCTACACCTTC. It is translated as CASSIIGGSNYGYTF.

The chain combines TRBV7-7 with TRBJ2-1; 7 positions agree with TRBD2. Germline values: CDR1 SSHAT, CDR2 FNYEAQ (reference sequence). J gave up 6 bases and V 3 bases, and 11 bases lay outside the gene matches. CDR3 length: 16 amino acids. This CDR3 is CASSLSGGSPSNEQFF. Written as DNA, the CDR3 is TGTGCCAGCAGCTTGTCCGGCGGGAGCCCTTCCAATGAGCAGTTCTTC.

As regards this clone: Other DNA sequences in the sample encode the same CDR3. The chain employs TRBV5-1 and TRBJ2-7, with 9 nucleotides matching TRBD2. The CDR3 contains 15 residues. Germline CDR1 SGHRS, CDR2 YFSETQ. V was clipped by 0 bases and J by 2 bases; unmatched bases: 3. As DNA, the CDR3 is TGCGCCAGCAGCTTGGCAGCGGGAGGCCCCTACGAGCAGTACTTC. This codes for CASSLAAGGPYEQYF.

This chain joins TRBV6-5 and TRBJ1-1; D is unresolved. CDR1 and CDR2 from the germline V gene are MNHEY and SVGAGI. Deletions cut 0 bases from V and 6 bases from J, with 8 bases between. The CDR3 runs 13 residues. The CDR3 loop is CASSYSYSAEAFF. The CDR3 nucleotides read TGTGCCAGCAGTTACTCCTACAGCGCTGAAGCTTTCTTT.

Turning to this clone: This specimen includes other DNA sequences encoding the same CDR3. This rearrangement joins TRBV9 to TRBJ2-2; D not certain. From germline, CDR1 is SGDLS and CDR2 YYNGEE. Trimming took off 1 base at V and 4 bases at J, with 5 bases between the two ends. The CDR3 contains 13 residues. For the CDR3, the DNA is TGTGCCAGCAGCGTATCGTCCACCGGGGAGCTGTTTTTT. This gives the protein CASSVSSTGELFF. Combining the CDR3 with reference TRBV9 and TRBJ2-2 gives the whole variable domain DSGVTQTPKHLITATGQRVTLRCSPRSGDLSVYWYQQSLDQGLQFLIQYYNGEERAKGNILERFSAQQFPDLHSELNLSSLELGDSALYFCASSVSSTGELFFGEGSRLTVL.

The chain couples TRBV9 to TRBJ2-7; tentative D call: TRBD1 (5 bases). Between the trimmed V and J ends, which lost 4 bases and 4 bases, there was a span of 15 bases. Germline CDR1 reads SGDLS; CDR2 reads YYNGEE. This CDR3 contains 14 residues. CDR3 nucleotides: TGTGCCAGCAGCTCCGACTCATGGACATACGAGCAGTACTTC. Its translation is CASSSDSWTYEQYF. Full variable domain (remainder filled in from reference TRBV9 and TRBJ2-7): DSGVTQTPKHLITATGQRVTLRCSPRSGDLSVYWYQQSLDQGLQFLIQYYNGEERAKGNILERFSAQQFPDLHSELNLSSLELGDSALYFCASSSDSWTYEQYFGPGTRLTVT.